The clone carrying this T cell receptor beta chain has a count of ten or more. This sample was taken from a study of T-cell reconstitution after alpha-beta-depleted transplantation in children. During its preparation, the TCRbeta library received unique molecular identifiers. TCRdb redid the calling of the PCR reads with MiXCR, one entry per CDR3 protein. The sample holds about 460,000 distinct CDR3 sequences, under 15% seen once. This CDR3 is 15 amino acids long. Germline-derived CDR1 and CDR2 are MNHEY and SVGAGI. V was pared by 6 bases and J by 5 bases, with 19 bases between. This clonotype was obtained from a human donor who donated a stem cell graft to a child with combined immunodeficiency. Sequencing used PBMCs from the stem cell graft donor, obtained from the stem cell graft. The chain combines TRBV6-5 with TRBJ1-1, with unresolved D. CDR3 region: CASSQISPPRTEAFF. The DNA of the CDR3 is TGTGCCAGCAGCCAAATCAGTCCTCCGAGGACTGAAGCTTTCTTT.